A selection of T cell receptor beta chains follows, all from one sample in a study of cytomegalovirus exposure and HLA in healthy donors. TCRdb's table, derived via immunoSEQ multiplex PCR, lists solely in-frame clones and lacks some. The sample has roughly 190,000 clones, about 80% seen once. The specimen sequenced was PBMCs. These receptors were collected from a woman aged 25 to 39 in good health and CMV-seropositive. CDR3s include the opening cysteine and the closing phenylalanine or tryptophan. The D gene is left open where the match is weak. Clone size is not always given. Where it is, it says once, few, many or a class for expanded clones.

TRBV28,TRBJ2-5,.,once,TGTGCCAGCAGTTTGGAAGGGGTGGAGACCCAGTACTTC,CASSLEGVETQYF
TRBV28,TRBJ1-6,.,once,TGTGCCAGCAGTTTAAAGGTATTAGGAAGGGGTAGGTCACCCCTCCACTTT,CASSLKVLGRGRSPLHF
TRBV5-4,TRBJ2-3,TRBD2,.,TGTGCCTCCGGACTAGCGGGGGGCAATGGCACAGATACGCAGTATTTT,CASGLAGGNGTDTQYF
TRBV15,TRBJ2-5,TRBD1,.,TGTGCCACCAGTTTCCAGGGGGTGAGCCAAGAGACCCAGTACTTC,CATSFQGVSQETQYF
TRBV5-1,TRBJ2-3,.,.,TGCGCCAGCACCTCCACAGATACGCAGTATTTT,CASTSTDTQYF
TRBV5-1,TRBJ2-1,TRBD2,.,TGCGCCAGCAGCCCACGGACTAGCGGGGACAATGAGCAGTTCTTC,CASSPRTSGDNEQFF
TRBV5-4,TRBJ1-1,.,few,TGTGCCAGCAGCCCTCCAGACAAGAACACTGAAGCTTTCTTT,CASSPPDKNTEAFF
TRBV7-9,TRBJ1-2,TRBD1,.,TGTTCCAGCAGCCTAACCAGGGGGGCAGGCTATGGCTACACCTTC,CSSSLTRGAGYGYTF
TRBV29-1,TRBJ1-2,TRBD1,.,TGCAGCGCCAACCTAAGGGACAGGGCCTATGGCTACACCTTC,CSANLRDRAYGYTF
TRBV28,TRBJ1-5,TRBD1,once,TGTGCCAGCAGGAAGGGACAGGGGGCAGATCAGCCCCAGCATTTT,CASRKGQGADQPQHF
TRBV11-2,TRBJ2-4,.,few,TGTGCCAGCAGCAATTCTGGGAGGATAAACATTCAGTACTTC,CASSNSGRINIQYF
TRBV28,TRBJ2-7,TRBD1,.,TGTGCCAGCATCGGACAGGGGAGCTACGAGCAGTACTTC,CASIGQGSYEQYF
TRBV19,TRBJ1-5,TRBD1,.,TGTGCCAGTAGTTCGCAGTCAGGGGGCGGTCAGCCCCAGCATTTT,CASSSQSGGGQPQHF
TRBV18,TRBJ2-3,TRBD1,.,TGTGCCAGCTCAGCGAAGGACAGGGCTTTTCTGACAGATACGCAGTATTTT,CASSAKDRAFLTDTQYF
TRBV7-8,TRBJ1-1,TRBD1,once,TGTGCCAGCAGCGTAGGATTACTGACAGGGTCCTTGGAGGGGGAAGCTTTCTTT,CASSVGLLTGSLEGEAFF
TRBV5-1,TRBJ1-2,.,.,TGCGCCAGCAGCTTCGGGACTGCCTCACACTATGGCTACACCTTC,CASSFGTASHYGYTF
TRBV13,TRBJ2-1,TRBD2,.,TGTGCCAGCAGCGTCCACCCACTAGCGGGGATATACAATGAGCAGTTCTTC,CASSVHPLAGIYNEQFF
TRBV5-1,TRBJ2-1,.,.,TGCGCCAGCAGCTTCGCGTCCTACAATGAGCAGTTCTTC,CASSFASYNEQFF
TRBV30,TRBJ1-5,.,.,TGTGCCTGGAGCGCGGGAGTTTATCAGCCCCAGCATTTT,CAWSAGVYQPQHF
TRBV5-6,TRBJ2-1,.,.,TGTGCCAGCAGCTCAGGGCCCCTTCTGGGCGATGAGCAGTTCTTC,CASSSGPLLGDEQFF
TRBV30,TRBJ2-3,TRBD2,.,TGTGCCTGGGGTCCTAGCGGGAATTGGTTAGATACGCAGTATTTT,CAWGPSGNWLDTQYF
TRBV6-1,TRBJ1-6,TRBD1,.,TGTGCCAGCCCGGCCTCCGGGACAGATAATTCACCCCTCCACTTT,CASPASGTDNSPLHF
TRBV28,TRBJ1-2,TRBD1,.,TGTGCCAGCAGTCTCACACAGGGGGCCCGGCCAAACTATGGCTACACCTTC,CASSLTQGARPNYGYTF
TRBV6-1,TRBJ1-1,.,.,TGTGCCAGCAGTGAAAGAGGTGTTGAAGCTTTCTTT,CASSERGVEAFF
TRBV28,TRBJ2-7,TRBD1,.,TGTGCCAGCAGTTTAGGGACAGTGCCCTACGAGCAGTACTTC,CASSLGTVPYEQYF
TRBV7-9,TRBJ2-7,TRBD1,.,TGTGCCAGCAGCTCGGACAGGGGAAGCCCCTACGAGCAGTACTTC,CASSSDRGSPYEQYF
TRBV6-6,TRBJ2-7,TRBD1,.,TGTGCCAGCAGTTCGGACAGGGGGAGATACGAGCAGTACTTC,CASSSDRGRYEQYF
TRBV13,TRBJ2-1,TRBD2,.,TGTGCCAGCAGCTCTATGAATAGCGGGACTGGGTACAATGAGCAGTTCTTC,CASSSMNSGTGYNEQFF
TRBV5-1,TRBJ1-6,.,.,TGCGCCTCCGGCAGGGAAAATAATTCACCCCTCCACTTT,CASGRENNSPLHF
TRBV6-1,TRBJ2-1,.,.,TGTGCCAGCAAATACATCCACAATGAGCAGTTCTTC,CASKYIHNEQFF
TRBV6-5,TRBJ2-7,.,.,TGTGCCAGCGCCCCGCGCCACCCTCCCTACGAGCAGTACTTC,CASAPRHPPYEQYF
TRBV11-2,TRBJ2-7,.,.,TGTGCCAGCAGCTCCACCGGGGGCGAGCAGTACTTC,CASSSTGGEQYF
TRBV5-1,TRBJ2-7,TRBD2,few,TGCGCCAGCAGCTACGGACTAGCCCCGGCGGGCTACGAGCAGTACTTC,CASSYGLAPAGYEQYF
TRBV9,TRBJ2-3,TRBD2,.,TGTGCCAGCAGCCCTCGGGGAGCGGGAGGGCCTCCAGATACGCAGTATTTT,CASSPRGAGGPPDTQYF
TRBV15,TRBJ1-1,TRBD1,.,TGTGCCACCAGCAGGGGTCAGTGGAGGGGGCGCTGGATGAACACTGAAGCTTTCTTT,CATSRGQWRGRWMNTEAFF
TRBV28,TRBJ2-1,TRBD1,.,TGTGCCACAGGGGACAGGCCGAGCTCCTACAATGAGCAGTTCTTC,CATGDRPSSYNEQFF
TRBV28,TRBJ1-2,.,.,TGTGCCAGCAGTCCGGGGGGGAACATCAACTATGGCTACACCTTC,CASSPGGNINYGYTF
TRBV19,TRBJ1-2,.,.,TGTGCCAGTACCTATGGGGGGGTTCGTGGCTACACCTTC,CASTYGGVRGYTF
TRBV6-6,TRBJ2-7,.,.,TGTGCCAGCGGAGAGAACAGGGACACCTACGAGCAGTACTTC,CASGENRDTYEQYF
TRBV11-2,TRBJ2-7,.,.,TGTGCCAGCAGCTTAGATTCCCCTTCCTACGAGCAGTACTTC,CASSLDSPSYEQYF
TRBV27,TRBJ2-1,TRBD2,.,TGTGCCAGCAGTTCAGACCGCGGGACTAGGGACAATGAGCAGTTCTTC,CASSSDRGTRDNEQFF
TRBV6-5,TRBJ2-7,TRBD2,.,TGTGCCAGCAGTTACTCCCGGGAGGGACCTAGCGAGCAGTACTTC,CASSYSREGPSEQYF
TRBV10-3,TRBJ1-5,.,.,TGTGCCATCAGTGCAGGGAAAGGTCGACAGCCCCAGCATTTT,CAISAGKGRQPQHF
TRBV27,TRBJ2-1,.,few,TGTGCCAGCCTGCGGGTCAACTCTTGGGGTGAGCAGTTCTTC,CASLRVNSWGEQFF
TRBV4-3,TRBJ1-4,.,.,TGCGCCAGCAGCCGACTGACCGTGGGCAGGGGCACTAATGAAAAACTGTTTTTT,CASSRLTVGRGTNEKLFF
TRBV9,TRBJ2-7,TRBD1,.,TGTGCCAGCAGCGTAGGGGACGGGACAGCGTTATCCTACGAGCAGTACTTC,CASSVGDGTALSYEQYF
TRBV5-6,TRBJ2-2,TRBD2,.,TGTGCCAGCGGCCCGGGACTAAGAACCGGGGAGCTGTTTTTT,CASGPGLRTGELFF
TRBV1,TRBJ1-3,.,.,TGCACCAGCAGCCCCCCCGGGAACTCTGGAAACACCATATATTTT,CTSSPPGNSGNTIYF
TRBV28,TRBJ2-7,TRBD2,.,TGTGCCAGCAGTGGAAGCGGGAGCTACTCCTACGAGCAGTACTTC,CASSGSGSYSYEQYF
TRBV6-5,TRBJ2-7,.,few,TGTGCCAGCAGCCCGAGCCGAACTAGGCGGGAGCAGTACTTC,CASSPSRTRREQYF
TRBV2,TRBJ2-1,.,.,TGTGCCAGCAGTGTAATCAGGCTCAACAATGAGCAGTTCTTC,CASSVIRLNNEQFF
TRBV6-1,TRBJ1-1,.,.,TGTGCCAGCAGTGGGGAGACAAGGGGGACTGAAGCTTTCTTT,CASSGETRGTEAFF
TRBV11-2,TRBJ2-5,TRBD2,.,TGTGCCAGCAGCCGCATGAGGGTAGCGGGGTTTAAGACCCAGTACTTC,CASSRMRVAGFKTQYF
TRBV6-5,TRBJ2-7,.,.,TGTGCCAGCAGATCCCGGGACTTCGACGAGCAGTACTTC,CASRSRDFDEQYF
TRBV11-2,TRBJ1-4,.,.,TGTGCCAGCAGCTTAATAGGGGGAACTAATGAAAAACTGTTTTTT,CASSLIGGTNEKLFF